This T cell receptor (beta chain) was captured by sequencing in a study of T cells expressing NK-cell markers. Whole-study findings and limits: The dominant NKG2C+ clonotypes represented about 1.0-7.5% of CD8+ T cells in six donors.

Germline V gene lookup returns CDR1 MNHEY and CDR2 SVGAGI. The CDR3 spans 14 residues. As regards this clonotype: The antigen is not known.

TCRdb reprocessed the 5' RACE reads and stores each CDR3 protein as one record, lacking DNA. Here the sample table reports 400,000 to 450,000 distinct CDR3 sequences. The clonotype was recovered from a woman aged 18 to 75 in good health. The sample comprised blood T cells: a sorted CD56 or NKG2C T cell subset, CD4+ or CD8+ T cells, or bulk PBMC T cells (not recorded which). The chain couples TRBV6-5 to TRBJ1-2; checking the TCRdb D call of TRBD1 is not possible without DNA. The CDR3 protein is CASSYHGGDYGYTF.